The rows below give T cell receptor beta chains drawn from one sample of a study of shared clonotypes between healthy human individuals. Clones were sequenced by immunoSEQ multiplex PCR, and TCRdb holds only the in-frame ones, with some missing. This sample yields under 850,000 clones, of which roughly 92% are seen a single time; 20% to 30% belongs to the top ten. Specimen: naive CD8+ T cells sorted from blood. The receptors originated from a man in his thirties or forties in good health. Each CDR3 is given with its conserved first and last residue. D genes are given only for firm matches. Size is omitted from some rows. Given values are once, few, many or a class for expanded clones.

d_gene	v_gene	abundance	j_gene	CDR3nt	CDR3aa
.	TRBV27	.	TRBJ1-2	TGTGCCAGCAGTTTAATCCCCGGGCAGTATGGCTACACCTTC	CASSLIPGQYGYTF
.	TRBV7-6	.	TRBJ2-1	TGTGCCAGCAGCATTAGCGTTTCTGCCTACAATGAGCAGTTCTTC	CASSISVSAYNEQFF
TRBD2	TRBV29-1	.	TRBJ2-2	TGCAGCCCCTTGACTAGCGGGAGAACCGGGGAGCTGTTTTTT	CSPLTSGRTGELFF
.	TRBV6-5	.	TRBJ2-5	TGTGCCAGCAGCCCCGTGGGTGGGGGGACCCAGTACTTC	CASSPVGGGTQYF
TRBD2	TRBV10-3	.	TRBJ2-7	TGTGCCATCAGTGGACTAGCGGGAGAAACCTACGAGCAGTACTTC	CAISGLAGETYEQYF
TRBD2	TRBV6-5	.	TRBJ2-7	TGTGCCAGCAGTTACTCTGGCGGGAGGGCCTACGAGCAGTACTTC	CASSYSGGRAYEQYF
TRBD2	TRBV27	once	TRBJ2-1	TGTGCCAGCAGTTCACTAGCGCCTAAAAATGAGCAGTTCTTC	CASSSLAPKNEQFF
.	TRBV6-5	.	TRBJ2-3	TGTGCCAGCAGTTACCGAGTCACAGATACGCAGTATTTT	CASSYRVTDTQYF
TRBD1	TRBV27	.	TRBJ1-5	TGTGCCAGCAGACAGGGGGCCGGAATGAGCAATCAGCCCCAGCATTTT	CASRQGAGMSNQPQHF
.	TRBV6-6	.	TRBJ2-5	TGTGCCAGCAGTTACGGGGAGTCGTACCAAGAGACCCAGTACTTC	CASSYGESYQETQYF
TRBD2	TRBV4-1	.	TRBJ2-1	TGCGCCAGCAGCCAAGAAGGGGAGGGCTACAATGAGCAGTTCTTC	CASSQEGEGYNEQFF
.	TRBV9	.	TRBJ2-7	TGTGCCAGCAGCGTTGGCGGGCCCTCCTACGAGCAGTACTTC	CASSVGGPSYEQYF
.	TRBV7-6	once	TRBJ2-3	TGTGCCAGCAGCTTAATGGGGGAGTCAGATACGCAGTATTTT	CASSLMGESDTQYF
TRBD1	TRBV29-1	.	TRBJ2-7	TGCAGCGTTGAGGGACCGAGACAGGGGGCTCACGAGCAGTACTTC	CSVEGPRQGAHEQYF
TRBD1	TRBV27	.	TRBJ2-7	TGTGCCAGCAGTACCACAGGGGGAACCTACGAGCAGTACTTC	CASSTTGGTYEQYF
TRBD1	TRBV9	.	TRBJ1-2	TGTGCCAGCAGCGGCACAGGGGTCTATGGCTACACCTTC	CASSGTGVYGYTF
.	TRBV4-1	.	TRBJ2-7	TGCGCCAGCAGCCAAGAGTCCCCCTACGAGCAGTACTTC	CASSQESPYEQYF
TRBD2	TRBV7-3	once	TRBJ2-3	TGTGCCAGCAGCTCGCCGGGACTAGCGGGAGAAAGCACAGATACGCAGTATTTT	CASSSPGLAGESTDTQYF
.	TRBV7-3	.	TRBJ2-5	TGTGCCAGCAGTGAACGGGACTCCTGGGGAGAGACCCAGTACTTC	CASSERDSWGETQYF
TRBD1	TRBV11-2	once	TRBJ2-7	TGTGCCAGCAGCTCACAAGCCGGGACAGCATTTTCCTACGAGCAGTACTTC	CASSSQAGTAFSYEQYF
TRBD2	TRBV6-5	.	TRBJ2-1	TGTGCCAGCAGTTACTTTACCGGGATGCGGGAGCCGGAGTTCTTC	CASSYFTGMREPEFF
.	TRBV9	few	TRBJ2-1	TGTGCCAGTTCGGACTATCGGGGTGACAAGCAGTTCTTC	CASSDYRGDKQFF
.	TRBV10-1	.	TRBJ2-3	TGCGCCAGCAGTGGGACAGCGTGGGGCACAGATACGCAGTATTTT	CASSGTAWGTDTQYF
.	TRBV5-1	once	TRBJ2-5	TGCGCCAGCAGCTTGCCGACGGACAGCATCCAAGAGACCCAGTACTTC	CASSLPTDSIQETQYF
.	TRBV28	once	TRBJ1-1	TGTGCCAGCAGTCCCCTGGCGGGCGCAAACACTGAAGCTTTCTTT	CASSPLAGANTEAFF
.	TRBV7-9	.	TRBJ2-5	TGTGCCAGCAGCCCCCATTACTTC	CASSPHYF
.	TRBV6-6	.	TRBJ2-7	TGTGCCAGCAGTTCCCTTGGCCGGCGGCAGTACTTC	CASSSLGRRQYF
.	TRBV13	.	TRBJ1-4	TGTGCCAGCACCCGATTGGGGAAAGGGGATGAAAAACTGTTTTTT	CASTRLGKGDEKLFF
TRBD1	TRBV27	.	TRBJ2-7	TGTGCCAGCCGACAGGGGGCCTACGAGCAGTACTTC	CASRQGAYEQYF
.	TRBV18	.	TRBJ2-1	TGTGCCAGCTCACCACCCGGAGTTGAGCAGTTCTTC	CASSPPGVEQFF
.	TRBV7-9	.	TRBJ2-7	TGTGCCAGCTCCCGGGACTGGGCAAGCGAGCAGTACTTC	CASSRDWASEQYF
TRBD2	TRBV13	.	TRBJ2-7	TGTGCCAGCAGCTTAGGGGGCGGGAGCTTAAGCTACGAGCAGTACTTC	CASSLGGGSLSYEQYF
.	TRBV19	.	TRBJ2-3	TGTGCCAGTAGTATCGGCCTACCCCGGCGAGATACGCAGTATTTT	CASSIGLPRRDTQYF
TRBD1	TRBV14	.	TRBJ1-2	TGTGCCAGCAGCCAAGGGGGACAGCTTAACTATGGCTACACCTTC	CASSQGGQLNYGYTF
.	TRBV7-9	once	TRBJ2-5	TGTGCCAGCAGCGCCCCGCCTCGGGGGGAGACCCAGTACTTC	CASSAPPRGETQYF
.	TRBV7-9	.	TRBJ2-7	TGTGCCAGCAGCTTCGCGGAGGTGGGGAACTACGAGCAGTACTTC	CASSFAEVGNYEQYF
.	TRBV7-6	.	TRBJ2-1	TGTGCCAGCAGCTACGGGACGGGTTACAATGAGCAGTTCTTC	CASSYGTGYNEQFF
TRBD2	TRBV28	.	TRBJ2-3	TGTGCCAGCAGTTTCGCAACAGCGGGAGGGCCTTTTCGCACAGATACGCAGTATTTT	CASSFATAGGPFRTDTQYF
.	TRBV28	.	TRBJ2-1	TGTGCCAGCAGTTTGGGGACTGGCTACAATGAGCAGTTCTTC	CASSLGTGYNEQFF
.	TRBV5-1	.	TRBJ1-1	TGCGCCAGCAGTCCTACACCCAACACTGAAGCTTTCTTT	CASSPTPNTEAFF
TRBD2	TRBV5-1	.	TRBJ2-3	TGCGCCAGCAGCTTGCGCGGGAGGGCCATCGATACGCAGTATTTT	CASSLRGRAIDTQYF
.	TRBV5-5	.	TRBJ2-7	TGTGCCAGCCATGCAGGAGACTACGAGCAGTACTTC	CASHAGDYEQYF
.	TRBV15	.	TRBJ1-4	TGTGCCACCAGCAGAGATCACGCCCCGGGGGGCTTGGATGAAAAACTGTTTTTT	CATSRDHAPGGLDEKLFF
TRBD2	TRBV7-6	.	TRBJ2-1	TGTGCCAGCAGCCCCGTCCTAGCGGGAAGGGACAATGAGCAGTTCTTC	CASSPVLAGRDNEQFF
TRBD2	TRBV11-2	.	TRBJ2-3	TGTGCCAGCAGCTTAGGTACTAGCGGGAGGGGTGCCACAGATACGCAGTATTTT	CASSLGTSGRGATDTQYF
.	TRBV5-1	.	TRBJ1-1	TGCGCCAGCAGCTTGTGGCAGACGAACACTGAAGCTTTCTTT	CASSLWQTNTEAFF